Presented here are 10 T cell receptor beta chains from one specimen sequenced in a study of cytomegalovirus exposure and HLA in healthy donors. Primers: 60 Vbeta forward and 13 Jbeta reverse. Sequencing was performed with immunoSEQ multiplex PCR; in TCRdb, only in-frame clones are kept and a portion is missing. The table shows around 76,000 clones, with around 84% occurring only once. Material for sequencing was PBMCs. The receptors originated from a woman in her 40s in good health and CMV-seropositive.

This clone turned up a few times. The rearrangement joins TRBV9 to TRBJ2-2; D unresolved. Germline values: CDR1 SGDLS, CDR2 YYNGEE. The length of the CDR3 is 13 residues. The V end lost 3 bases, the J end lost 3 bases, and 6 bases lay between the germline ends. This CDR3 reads CASSAQYTGELFF. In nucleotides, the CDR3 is TGTGCCAGCAGCGCCCAGTACACCGGGGAGCTGTTTTTT.

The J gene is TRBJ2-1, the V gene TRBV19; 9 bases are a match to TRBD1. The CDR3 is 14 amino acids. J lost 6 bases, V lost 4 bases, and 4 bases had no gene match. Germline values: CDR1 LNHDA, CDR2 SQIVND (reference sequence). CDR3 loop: CASSRTGASNEQFF. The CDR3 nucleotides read TGTGCCAGTAGTAGGACAGGGGCTAGCAATGAGCAGTTCTTC.

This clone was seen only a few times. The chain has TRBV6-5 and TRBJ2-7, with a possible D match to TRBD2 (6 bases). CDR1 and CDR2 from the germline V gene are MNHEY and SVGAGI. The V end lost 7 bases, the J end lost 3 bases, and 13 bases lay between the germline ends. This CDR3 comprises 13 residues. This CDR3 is CASTPRDFYEQYF. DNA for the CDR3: TGTGCCAGCACTCCCCGGGACTTCTACGAGCAGTACTTC.

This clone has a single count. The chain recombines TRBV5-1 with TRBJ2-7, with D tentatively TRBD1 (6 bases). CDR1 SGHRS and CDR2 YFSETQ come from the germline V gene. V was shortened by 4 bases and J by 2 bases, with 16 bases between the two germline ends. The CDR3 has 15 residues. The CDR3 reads CASSPFGQPTYEQYF. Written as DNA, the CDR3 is TGCGCCAGCAGCCCATTCGGACAGCCTACCTACGAGCAGTACTTC.

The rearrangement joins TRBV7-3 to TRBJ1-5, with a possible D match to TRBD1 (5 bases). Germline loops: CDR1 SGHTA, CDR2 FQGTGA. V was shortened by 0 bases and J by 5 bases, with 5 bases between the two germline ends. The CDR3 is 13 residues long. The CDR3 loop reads CASSLTRDQPQHF. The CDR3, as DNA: TGTGCCAGCAGCTTAACCAGGGATCAGCCCCAGCATTTT.

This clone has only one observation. The CDR3 DNA is TGCGCCAGCAGCCGCTGGGCCGGGATAAACACTGAAGCTTTCTTT. Translated, it gives CASSRWAGINTEAFF. V is TRBV4-3 and J is TRBJ1-1; no reliable D call. Trimming left V 4 bases short and J 2 bases short, with 14 bases between. Germline values: CDR1 LGHNA, CDR2 YSLEER. This CDR3 has 15 residues.

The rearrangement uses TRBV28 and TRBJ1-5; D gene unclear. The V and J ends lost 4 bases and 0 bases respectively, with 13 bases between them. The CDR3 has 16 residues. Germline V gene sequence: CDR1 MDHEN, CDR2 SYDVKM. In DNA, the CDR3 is TGTGCCAGCAGTTCGGGATTCGGCTATAGCAATCAGCCCCAGCATTTT. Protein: CASSSGFGYSNQPQHF.

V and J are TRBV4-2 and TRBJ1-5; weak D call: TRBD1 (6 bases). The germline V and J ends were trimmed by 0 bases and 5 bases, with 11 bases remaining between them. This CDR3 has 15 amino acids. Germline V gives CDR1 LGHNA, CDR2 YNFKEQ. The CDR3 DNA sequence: TGTGCCAGCAGCCAAGATTTGGGGGCACATCAGCCCCAGCATTTT. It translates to CASSQDLGAHQPQHF.

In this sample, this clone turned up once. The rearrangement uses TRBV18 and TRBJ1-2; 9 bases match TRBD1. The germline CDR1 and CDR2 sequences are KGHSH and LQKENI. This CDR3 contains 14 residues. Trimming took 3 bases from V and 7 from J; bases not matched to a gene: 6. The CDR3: CASSPRTGESGYTF. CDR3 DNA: TGTGCCAGCTCACCCCGGACAGGGGAGAGTGGCTACACCTTC.

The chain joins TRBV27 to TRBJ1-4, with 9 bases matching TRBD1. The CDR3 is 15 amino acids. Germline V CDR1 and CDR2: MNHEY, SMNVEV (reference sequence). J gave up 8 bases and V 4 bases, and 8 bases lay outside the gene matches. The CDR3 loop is CASSWTGQGGEKLFF. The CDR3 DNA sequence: TGTGCCAGCAGTTGGACGGGACAGGGCGGCGAAAAACTGTTTTTT.